What follows are 13 T cell receptor beta chains derived from one specimen sequenced in a study of metastatic and nonmetastatic thyroid tumors. TCRdb re-called the PCR reads through MiXCR. Here the sample spans about 34,000 clones, 16% being singletons. All patients were treatment-naive before thyroid surgery. Sequences were obtained from blood. Receptors were obtained from a female donor with papillary thyroid cancer or a benign thyroid nodule (not recorded which). Some clones in this sample may be carry-over from other donors' samples.

The chain joins TRBV6-1 to TRBJ2-3, with TRBD2 matching over 7 bases. The V gene's germline CDR1 is MNHNS and CDR2 SASEGT. The length of the CDR3 is 13 residues. V dropped 11 bases and J dropped 3; count of bases not matched to a gene: 8. The CDR3 DNA reads as TGTGCCGTCGGGGGGATCTGGACAGATACGCAGTATTTT. Translation gives CAVGGIWTDTQYF.

Within the sample, this clone is medium-sized (0.01 to 0.1%). The chain has TRBV27 and TRBJ2-7; 16 nucleotides align to TRBD2. The V segment lost 5 bases and the J segment 3 bases; nucleotides outside the gene matches: 10. Germline V gives CDR1 MNHEY, CDR2 SMNVEV (reference sequence). The CDR3 contains 18 residues. CDR3 bases: TGTGCCAGCAGTGCCCCGGGACTAGCGGGAGGGCCGGTCTACGAGCAGTACTTC. Its protein is CASSAPGLAGGPVYEQYF.

This clone was counted many times. V is TRBV5-6 and J is TRBJ1-2; 7 bases agree with TRBD1. This CDR3 is 17 amino acids long. Germline CDR1 and CDR2: SGHDT and YYEEEE. The trim removed 0 bases at V and 4 bases at J, leaving 12 bases unmatched. The CDR3 DNA follows: TGTGCCAGCAGCTTGGGATTTGTTCGGACAGGCGTCTATGGCTACACCTTC. It translates to CASSLGFVRTGVYGYTF.

This clone was counted ten times or more. The chain is built from TRBV7-2 and TRBJ1-3; D is perhaps TRBD1 (6 bases). Germline assignment: CDR1 SGHTA and CDR2 FQGNSA. V shed 2 bases and J shed 1 base, with 9 bases lying between them. This CDR3 contains 15 residues. CDR3: CASSLWRGSGNTIYF. The CDR3 nucleotides are TGTGCCAGCAGCTTATGGAGGGGGTCTGGAAACACCATATATTTT.

The CDR3 spells CASSSPPGTGRPYEQYF. CDR3 in DNA: TGTGCCAGCAGTTCACCACCTGGGACAGGGAGACCCTACGAGCAGTACTTC. The chain has TRBV28 and TRBJ2-7; 9 bases map to TRBD1. Germline V gives CDR1 MDHEN, CDR2 SYDVKM. V lost 4 bases to trimming and J lost 2 bases; unmatched junction nucleotides: 12. The CDR3 sequence is 17 residues long. The complete variable domain, with remaining parts taken from reference TRBV28 and TRBJ2-7, reads DVKVTQSSRYLVKRTGEKVFLECVQDMDHENMFWYRQDPGLGLRLIYFSYDVKMKEKGDIPEGYSVSREKKERFSLILESASTNQTSMYLCASSSPPGTGRPYEQYFGPGTRLTVT.

This clone was observed many times. V usage is TRBV28 and J usage is TRBJ2-7; tentatively, D is TRBD1 (8 bases). The V end was cut by 5 bases, the J end by 5 bases, with 16 bases between. The CDR3 consists of 14 residues. Germline V lookup: CDR1 MDHEN, CDR2 SYDVKM. The CDR3 loop reads CASSTDRGGDEQYF. As DNA, the CDR3 is TGTGCCAGCAGTACAGACAGGGGAGGGGACGAGCAGTACTTC. Filled out from reference TRBV28 and TRBJ2-7, the complete variable domain reads DVKVTQSSRYLVKRTGEKVFLECVQDMDHENMFWYRQDPGLGLRLIYFSYDVKMKEKGDIPEGYSVSREKKERFSLILESASTNQTSMYLCASSTDRGGDEQYFGPGTRLTVT.

This chain links TRBV20-1 with TRBJ2-7; TRBD2 is a possible D gene (6 bases). Trimming took off 3 bases at V and 6 bases at J, with 18 bases between the two ends. The CDR3 runs to 14 residues. Germline loops: CDR1 DFQATT, CDR2 SNEGSKA (reference sequence). The CDR3 coding sequence is TGCAGTGCTAGCCACCGGGACCCCGGGAGCGAGCAGTACTTC. As protein: CSASHRDPGSEQYF.

This chain links TRBV13 with TRBJ2-1; possible D gene TRBD2, 6 bases. This CDR3 is 16 amino acids long. The germline V gene encodes CDR1 PRHDT and CDR2 FYEKMQ (reference sequence). Trimming took off 0 bases at V and 3 bases at J, with 12 bases between the two ends. CDR3: CASSLGWTISYNEQFF. The CDR3 DNA reads as TGTGCCAGCAGCTTAGGGTGGACTATCAGCTACAATGAGCAGTTCTTC.

This chain uses TRBV6-1 with TRBJ1-1; TRBD1 agrees at 7 bases. The CDR3 totals 16 residues. V was pared by 1 base and J by 4 bases, with 9 bases of the junction left unmatched. The germline CDR1 and CDR2 sequences are MNHNS and SASEGT. CDR3 bases: TGTGCCAGCAGTGAAGACAGGGGCCAACCGGTCACTGAAGCTTTCTTT. Its protein product is CASSEDRGQPVTEAFF.

This clone was counted between two and nine times. The rearrangement joins TRBV27 to TRBJ2-2; 8 bases are shared with TRBD2. Per germline, CDR1 MNHEY and CDR2 SMNVEV (reference sequence). Unmatched junction bases numbered 8, after V lost 8 bases and J lost 0 bases. The CDR3 is 16 residues long. The chain's CDR3 is CASQESGGANTGELFF. Written as DNA, the CDR3 is TGTGCCAGCCAGGAGAGCGGGGGAGCGAACACCGGGGAGCTGTTTTTT.

This clone was detected ten times or more. CDR3 sequence reads: CSAPRPSGREEQFF. The DNA of the CDR3 is TGCAGTGCCCCACGGCCTAGCGGGAGAGAGGAGCAGTTCTTC. This sequence joins TRBV20-1 and TRBJ2-1, with 10 bases fitting TRBD2. Germline V lookup: CDR1 DFQATT, CDR2 SNEGSKA (reference sequence). CDR3 length equals 14 residues. The J segment lost 10 bases and the V segment lost 6 bases, leaving 12 bases of the junction unmatched.

The chain employs TRBV7-8 and TRBJ1-2; the D gene is possibly TRBD1 (5 bases). CDR3 length: 15 amino acids. The V gene lost 5 bases and the J gene lost 5 bases, with 18 bases spanning the gap. Germline V gene sequence: CDR1 SGHVS, CDR2 FQNEAQ. Here the CDR3 reads CASSPGRTRHYGYTF. In DNA, the CDR3 is TGTGCCAGCAGCCCCGGTCGGACACGACATTATGGCTACACCTTC. Variable domain in full (rest from reference TRBV7-8 and TRBJ1-2): GAGVSQSPRYKVAKRGQDVALRCDPISGHVSLFWYQQALGQGPEFLTYFQNEAQLDKSGLPSDRFFAERPEGSVSTLKIQRTQQEDSAVYLCASSPGRTRHYGYTFGSGTRLTVV.

On this clone: One end of the junction fails to match germline, which may point to a read error. This sequence joins TRBV11-2 and TRBJ2-2; 8 positions match TRBD2. The CDR3 length is 17 residues. The germline V gene has CDR1 SGHAT and CDR2 FQNNGV. The CDR3 is CASISVGSGSSTGELFF. Here the CDR3 DNA reads TGTGCCAGCATCTCCGTTGGAAGCGGGAGTAGCACCGGTGAGCTGTTTTTT.